Listed below are T cell receptor beta chains from one sample, sequenced in a study of CD8 T cells in Susac syndrome. One entry per CDR3 protein results from TCRdb running MiXCR on the immunoSEQ multiplex PCR reads. The table shows over 150,000 distinct CDR3 sequences, with about 95% occurring only once. Sequencing was performed on CD4+ T cells from PBMCs. Receptors were obtained from a human donor with Susac syndrome. Both conserved end residues are part of each CDR3. A D gene is named only where the DNA matches it firmly. Rows may omit the clone size; those that give it use once, few, many or a size class.

CDR3 protein	CDR3 DNA	V gene	J gene	D gene	clone size
CSVEVRGRTEGELFF	TGCAGCGTTGAAGTCCGGGGAAGGACGGAAGGGGAGCTGTTTTTT	TRBV29-1	TRBJ2-2	.	.
CASSFAAEAYEQYF	TGTGCCAGCAGCTTTGCCGCCGAAGCCTACGAGCAGTACTTC	TRBV7-2	TRBJ2-7	.	.
CATQVNYEQYF	TGTGCCACACAGGTGAATTACGAGCAGTACTTC	TRBV6-2/TRBV6-3	TRBJ2-7	.	.
CASSQTGGAHGYTF	TGTGCCAGCAGCCAAACGGGGGGGGCACATGGCTACACCTTC	TRBV3-1	TRBJ1-2	.	.
CSASNYNGNTIYF	TGCAGTGCTTCAAATTACAATGGAAACACCATATATTTT	TRBV20-1	TRBJ1-3	.	.
CASRPPGQGKNEQFF	TGTGCCAGCAGACCGCCGGGACAGGGAAAAAATGAGCAGTTCTTC	TRBV6-2/TRBV6-3	TRBJ2-1	TRBD1	.
CAWSPQGRDGYTF	TGTGCCTGGAGTCCACAGGGTCGGGATGGCTACACCTTC	TRBV30	TRBJ1-2	.	.
CSAALRMNTEAFF	TGCAGTGCTGCCCTGAGGATGAACACTGAAGCTTTCTTT	TRBV20-1	TRBJ1-1	.	.
CASKSYGVEQPQHF	TGTGCCAGCAAGTCATACGGCGTCGAGCAGCCCCAGCATTTT	TRBV2	TRBJ1-5	.	.
CASSPATAGDAYEQYF	TGTGCCAGCAGCCCCGCGACAGCGGGTGACGCCTACGAGCAGTACTTC	TRBV7-2	TRBJ2-7	.	.
CSATNRDTDNEKLFF	TGCAGTGCTACTAACCGGGACACCGATAATGAAAAACTGTTTTTT	TRBV20-1	TRBJ1-4	.	.
CSAGETGNYEQYF	TGCAGTGCTGGAGAAACAGGGAACTACGAGCAGTACTTC	TRBV20-1	TRBJ2-7	.	.
CASSEPLEGLNTEAFF	TGTGCCAGCAGCGAGCCGCTAGAAGGGCTGAACACTGAAGCTTTCTTT	TRBV2	TRBJ1-1	.	once
CSALDRGEETQYF	TGCAGTGCTCTGGACAGGGGGGAAGAGACCCAGTACTTC	TRBV20-1	TRBJ2-5	TRBD1	.
CASSQVPGARGANVLTF	TGCGCCAGCAGCCAAGTACCGGGGGCGCGTGGGGCCAACGTCCTGACTTTC	TRBV4-3	TRBJ2-6	.	once
CAISESGGGTDTQYF	TGTGCCATCAGTGAGTCAGGGGGAGGCACAGATACGCAGTATTTT	TRBV10-3	TRBJ2-3	.	.
CSARFRDQNTEAFF	TGCAGTGCTAGATTCCGGGACCAGAACACTGAAGCTTTCTTT	TRBV20-1	TRBJ1-1	.	.
CATSREKGAYYGYTF	TGTGCCACCAGCAGAGAAAAGGGGGCGTACTATGGCTACACCTTC	TRBV15	TRBJ1-2	TRBD1	.
CASSPSGTSYNEQFF	TGTGCCAGCAGCCCTAGCGGGACCTCGTACAATGAGCAGTTCTTC	TRBV9	TRBJ2-1	TRBD2	.
CSPGLAGGPADTQYF	TGCAGCCCGGGACTAGCGGGAGGGCCGGCAGATACGCAGTATTTT	TRBV29-1	TRBJ2-3	TRBD2	.
CSASLGLAGYGETQYF	TGCAGTGCTAGCCTCGGACTAGCGGGGTATGGAGAGACCCAGTACTTC	TRBV20-1	TRBJ2-5	TRBD2	.
CSVGSGYNEQFF	TGCAGCGTTGGCAGCGGTTACAATGAGCAGTTCTTC	TRBV29-1	TRBJ2-1	.	.
CASSLAPRGRGTYNEQFF	TGTGCCAGCAGCTTAGCGCCTAGAGGGAGGGGGACCTACAATGAGCAGTTCTTC	TRBV7-9	TRBJ2-1	.	.
CASPPVAGTNTGELFF	TGTGCCAGCCCCCCTGTGGCGGGGACGAACACCGGGGAGCTGTTTTTT	TRBV7-9	TRBJ2-2	.	.
CASSYGTGGSSNQPQHF	TGTGCCAGCAGTTACGGGACAGGGGGCTCGAGTAATCAGCCCCAGCATTTT	TRBV6-5	TRBJ1-5	TRBD1	.
CASGVGTGKSTGELFF	TGTGCTAGTGGTGTCGGGACAGGGAAGAGCACCGGGGAGCTGTTTTTT	TRBV12-5	TRBJ2-2	TRBD1	.
CASTLSASGNYEQYF	TGTGCCAGCACCCTTTCAGCTAGCGGGAACTACGAGCAGTACTTC	TRBV28	TRBJ2-7	TRBD2	.
CASSSGQALRSYEQYF	TGTGCCAGCAGTTCCGGACAGGCACTACGATCCTACGAGCAGTACTTC	TRBV6-6	TRBJ2-7	TRBD1	.
CASSDPDNGSPLHF	TGTGCCAGCAGTGACCCGGACAATGGTTCACCCCTCCACTTT	TRBV2	TRBJ1-6	.	.
CASSQKSLETQYF	TGTGCCAGCAGCCAAAAGTCGCTAGAGACCCAGTACTTC	TRBV3-1	TRBJ2-5	.	.
CASSQDPQGSGYTF	TGTGCCAGCAGCCAAGACCCACAGGGCTCTGGCTACACCTTC	TRBV3-1	TRBJ1-2	.	.
CASSLRQGTTGELFF	TGTGCCAGCAGCTTAAGACAGGGTACTACCGGGGAGCTGTTTTTT	TRBV11-2	TRBJ2-2	TRBD1	.
CSARTGSNYEQYF	TGCAGTGCTAGGACAGGTTCGAACTACGAGCAGTACTTC	TRBV20-1	TRBJ2-7	.	.
CASSMVPGQGPHDEKLFF	TGTGCCAGCAGCATGGTCCCGGGACAGGGACCGCATGATGAAAAACTGTTTTTT	TRBV21-1	TRBJ1-4	.	.
CASSYVEGLLGGYTF	TGTGCCAGCAGTTACGTCGAGGGGCTCTTAGGGGGCTACACCTTC	TRBV6-5	TRBJ1-2	.	once